These T cell receptor beta chains were read from a single sample in a study of beta chain features in type 1 diabetes. Sequenced by immunoSEQ multiplex PCR; TCRdb stores in-frame clones only, minus some. The table records some 370,000 clones, 8% to 10% of them present only once. The sequenced sample consisted of central memory CD4+ T cells from blood. The receptors shown here come from a man aged 25-45 years with type 1 diabetes. Each CDR3 is given with its conserved first and last residue. Fields, in order: clone size, D gene, V gene, J gene, CDR3 protein, CDR3 DNA. A D gene is named only where the DNA matches it firmly. The size entry is marked missing in some rows and otherwise reads once, few, many or a size class.

>-|-|TRBV28|TRBJ2-7
CASSPPPGSFF
TGTGCCAGCAGCCCACCTCCAGGGTCCTTTTTC
>few|-|TRBV6-5|TRBJ2-5
CASSYSFTAYQETQYF
TGTGCCAGCAGTTACAGTTTTACGGCCTACCAAGAGACCCAGTACTTC
>-|-|TRBV6-1|TRBJ1-2
CASSEGAANYGYTF
TGTGCCAGCAGTGAAGGCGCAGCGAACTATGGCTACACCTTC
>few|TRBD1|TRBV7-9|TRBJ2-4
CASSLQGTGENIQYF
TGTGCCAGCAGCTTACAAGGGACAGGGGAAAACATTCAGTACTTC
>few|TRBD1|TRBV5-1|TRBJ2-3
CASSRQGADADTQYF
TGCGCCAGCAGTAGGCAGGGGGCTGACGCAGATACGCAGTATTTT
>few|-|TRBV7-6|TRBJ1-2
CASSLEPGAYGYTF
TGTGCCAGCAGCTTAGAACCAGGGGCCTATGGCTACACCTTC
>-|-|TRBV5-6|TRBJ1-4
CASSLRTGFNEKLFF
TGTGCCAGCAGCTTACGGACGGGCTTTAATGAAAAACTGTTTTTT
>many|TRBD1|TRBV30|TRBJ1-4
CAWSVGGGATNEKLFF
TGTGCCTGGAGTGTAGGAGGGGGCGCAACTAATGAAAAACTGTTTTTT
>many|TRBD2|TRBV28|TRBJ2-1
CASSLKREVAYNEQFF
TGTGCCAGCAGTTTGAAGCGGGAGGTTGCGTACAATGAGCAGTTCTTC
>once|-|TRBV5-4|TRBJ2-7
CASAYRDGAYEQYF
TGTGCCAGCGCCTACCGGGACGGAGCATACGAGCAGTACTTC
>-|-|TRBV9|TRBJ2-7
CASSPRPTAPNGSSYEQYF
TGTGCCAGCAGCCCACGACCGACCGCTCCCAATGGAAGCTCCTACGAGCAGTACTTC
>-|-|TRBV4-3|TRBJ2-2
CASSQGTLQGTGELFF
TGCGCCAGCAGCCAGGGGACACTCCAGGGGACCGGGGAGCTGTTTTTT
>-|-|TRBV10-3|TRBJ2-1
CAISESDRTSYNEQFF
TGTGCCATCAGTGAGTCAGACAGGACCTCCTACAATGAGCAGTTCTTC
>few|-|TRBV5-1|TRBJ2-1
CASTRDYNEQFF
TGCGCCAGCACGCGGGACTACAATGAGCAGTTCTTC
>-|-|TRBV19|TRBJ1-4
CASSPGVRDEKLFF
TGTGCCAGTTCCCCCGGGGTCCGGGATGAAAAACTGTTTTTT
>few|TRBD2|TRBV13|TRBJ2-3
CASSLSAGVWGNTQYF
TGTGCCAGCAGCTTATCAGCGGGAGTGTGGGGAAATACGCAGTATTTT
>few|-|TRBV5-1|TRBJ1-1
CASSLQGNTEAFF
TGCGCCAGCAGCTTGCAGGGGAACACTGAAGCTTTCTTT
>few|-|TRBV5-4|TRBJ1-2
CASSWDPGRINYGYTF
TGTGCCAGCAGCTGGGATCCGGGACGGATAAACTATGGCTACACCTTC
>many|-|TRBV6-6|TRBJ2-1
CASRDRGAFF
TGTGCCAGCAGGGACCGGGGGGCGTTCTTC
>few|-|TRBV28|TRBJ2-5
CASSLAFGAQYF
TGTGCCAGCAGTTTAGCGTTTGGGGCCCAGTACTTC
>few|TRBD2|TRBV7-2|TRBJ2-1
CASSLGGLAGNEQFF
TGTGCCAGCAGCTTAGGTGGGCTAGCGGGCAATGAGCAGTTCTTC
>many|-|TRBV18|TRBJ2-7
CASSRGLASYEQYF
TGTGCCAGTAGTAGGGGTTTAGCGTCCTACGAGCAGTACTTC
>few|-|TRBV11-1|TRBJ2-7
CASGWDTSYEQYF
TGTGCCAGCGGATGGGACACGAGCTACGAGCAGTACTTC
>-|-|TRBV20-1|TRBJ1-2
CSARETGWTF
TGCAGTGCTAGAGAAACAGGGTGGACCTTC
>-|-|TRBV28|TRBJ1-4
CASSLSYDRNEKLFF
TGTGCCAGCAGTTTATCCTACGACAGGAATGAAAAACTGTTTTTT
>-|-|TRBV5-1|TRBJ2-1
CASSISQVGEQFF
TGCGCCAGCAGCATAAGTCAGGTCGGAGAGCAGTTCTTC
>-|TRBD2|TRBV4-2|TRBJ2-1
CASSQDGLAPAYNEQFF
TGTGCCAGCAGCCAAGACGGACTAGCGCCCGCTTACAATGAGCAGTTCTTC
>-|TRBD1|TRBV7-8|TRBJ2-7
CASSRQGYEQYF
TGTGCCAGCAGTCGACAGGGATACGAGCAGTACTTC
>-|-|TRBV7-2|TRBJ2-7
CASSLGGWGRNEQYF
TGTGCCAGCAGCTTAGGGGGATGGGGGAGGAACGAGCAGTACTTC
>few|-|TRBV6-5|TRBJ2-7
CASSHGIFYEQYF
TGTGCCAGCAGTCACGGGATTTTCTACGAGCAGTACTTC
>-|-|TRBV2|TRBJ1-6
CASSELLQGSPLHF
TGTGCCAGCAGTGAACTCCTACAAGGTTCACCCCTCCACTTT
>-|-|TRBV15|TRBJ1-2
CATSSRQLYPEGRYGYTF
TGTGCCACCAGCAGTAGACAGCTCTACCCGGAGGGTCGGTATGGCTACACCTTC
>-|-|TRBV28|TRBJ1-5
CASSLPGDNQPQHF
TGTGCCAGCAGTTTACCAGGGGACAATCAGCCCCAGCATTTT
>few|-|TRBV25-1|TRBJ2-6
CASSEFGVFPGANVLTF
TGTGCCAGCAGTGAATTTGGAGTGTTCCCTGGGGCCAACGTCCTGACTTTC
>-|TRBD2|TRBV27|TRBJ2-7
CASSLSSGLPYEQYF
TGTGCCAGCAGTTTATCTAGCGGGCTACCCTACGAGCAGTACTTC
>-|TRBD1|TRBV19|TRBJ2-2
CASSRQGASTGELFF
TGTGCCAGTAGTAGGCAGGGGGCGTCCACCGGGGAGCTGTTTTTT
>-|-|TRBV28|TRBJ2-1
CASSWLRGAQDNEQFF
TGTGCCAGCAGTTGGCTTAGGGGGGCTCAGGACAATGAGCAGTTCTTC
>few|TRBD2|TRBV7-3|TRBJ2-2
CASSYASGRGPGELFF
TGTGCCAGCAGCTATGCTAGCGGGAGGGGTCCCGGGGAGCTGTTTTTT
>few|-|TRBV28|TRBJ2-3
CASSRPLTFTQYF
TGTGCCAGCAGTCGACCCCTGACCTTTACGCAGTATTTT
>-|-|TRBV28|TRBJ2-6
CASSELANVLTF
TGTGCCAGTAGTGAATTGGCCAACGTCCTGACTTTC
>-|TRBD2|TRBV5-1|TRBJ2-1
CASSLGGSSYNEQFF
TGCGCCAGCAGCCTCGGGGGGAGCTCCTACAATGAGCAGTTCTTC
>few|TRBD1|TRBV5-1|TRBJ2-3
CASRDYTGGKDTQYF
TGCGCCAGCCGAGACTATACAGGGGGCAAAGATACGCAGTATTTT
>-|TRBD1|TRBV2|TRBJ1-2
CASSRDRGGRSGYTF
TGTGCCAGCAGCAGGGACAGGGGGGGTCGGAGTGGCTACACCTTC
>many|-|TRBV4-1|TRBJ1-3
CASKTASGNTIYF
TGCGCCAGCAAAACAGCTTCTGGAAACACCATATATTTT
>few|TRBD2|TRBV9|TRBJ2-7
CASSVGPSGSYEQYF
TGTGCCAGCAGCGTAGGTCCTAGCGGGAGCTACGAGCAGTACTTC